This TCR beta chain emerged from a study of Ad26.COV2.S vaccination and SARS-CoV-2 variants. Germline V gene data show CDR1 as SGHVS and CDR2 as FNYEAQ. This CDR3 comprises 16 residues. Trimming shortened V by 1 base and J by 0 bases, and 10 bases separated the two germline ends. The protocol was immunoSEQ multiplex PCR, while the TCRdb copy is restricted to in-frame clones and leaves out a portion. The repertoire holds approximately 500,000 clones, with around 85% as singletons. About this clone itself: Its specificity is unknown.

Study results and limitations: Those who received the vaccine showed greater spike-specific TCR breadth than those given placebo. Vaccine and placebo recipients had similar non-spike TCR breadth.

Described treatment: around 19 received Ad26.COV2.S at low or high dose, single or two shots; 5 received placebo; per-sample allocation not given. Collection of the samples took place on day 63 after the first injection of vaccine or placebo. V and J are TRBV7-6 and TRBJ1-3; no reliable D call. Source: peripheral blood, taken in a trial of Ad26.COV2.S vaccine versus placebo. This receptor was taken from a person between 18 and 60 years old who received the Ad26.COV2.S COVID-19 vaccine or a placebo. This CDR3 reads CASSLESRFSGNTIYF. The CDR3 bases are TGTGCCAGCAGCTTAGAGTCCCGATTCTCTGGAAACACCATATATTTT.